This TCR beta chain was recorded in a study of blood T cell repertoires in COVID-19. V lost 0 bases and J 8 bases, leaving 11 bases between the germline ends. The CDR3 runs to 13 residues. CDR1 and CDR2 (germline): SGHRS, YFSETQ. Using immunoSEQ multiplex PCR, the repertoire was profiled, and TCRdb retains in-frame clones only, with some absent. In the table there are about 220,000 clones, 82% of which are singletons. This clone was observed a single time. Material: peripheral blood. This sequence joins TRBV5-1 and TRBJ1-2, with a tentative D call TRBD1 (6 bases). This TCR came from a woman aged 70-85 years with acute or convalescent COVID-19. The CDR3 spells CASSLDRVEGYTF. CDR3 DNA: TGCGCCAGCAGCTTGGACAGGGTGGAGGGCTACACCTTC.